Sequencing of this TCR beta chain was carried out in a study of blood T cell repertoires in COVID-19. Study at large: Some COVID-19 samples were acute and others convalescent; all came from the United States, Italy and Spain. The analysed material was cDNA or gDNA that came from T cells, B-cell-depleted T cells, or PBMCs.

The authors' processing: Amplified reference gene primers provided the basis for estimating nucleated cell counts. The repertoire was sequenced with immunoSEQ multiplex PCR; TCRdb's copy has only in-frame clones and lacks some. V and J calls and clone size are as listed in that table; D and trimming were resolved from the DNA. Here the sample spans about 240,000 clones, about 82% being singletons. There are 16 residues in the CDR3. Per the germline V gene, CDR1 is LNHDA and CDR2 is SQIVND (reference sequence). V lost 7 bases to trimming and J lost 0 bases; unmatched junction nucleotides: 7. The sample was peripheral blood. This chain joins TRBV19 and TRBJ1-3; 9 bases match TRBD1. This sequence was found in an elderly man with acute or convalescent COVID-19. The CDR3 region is CASIGDRVFSGNTIYF. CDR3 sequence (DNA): TGTGCCAGTATCGGGGACAGGGTTTTCTCTGGAAACACCATATATTTT. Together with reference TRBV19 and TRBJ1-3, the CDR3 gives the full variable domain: DGGITQSPKYLFRKEGQNVTLSCEQNLNHDAMYWYRQDPGQGLRLIYYSQIVNDFQKGDIAEGYSVSREKKESFPLTVTSAQKNPTAFYLCASIGDRVFSGNTIYFGEGSWLTVV.